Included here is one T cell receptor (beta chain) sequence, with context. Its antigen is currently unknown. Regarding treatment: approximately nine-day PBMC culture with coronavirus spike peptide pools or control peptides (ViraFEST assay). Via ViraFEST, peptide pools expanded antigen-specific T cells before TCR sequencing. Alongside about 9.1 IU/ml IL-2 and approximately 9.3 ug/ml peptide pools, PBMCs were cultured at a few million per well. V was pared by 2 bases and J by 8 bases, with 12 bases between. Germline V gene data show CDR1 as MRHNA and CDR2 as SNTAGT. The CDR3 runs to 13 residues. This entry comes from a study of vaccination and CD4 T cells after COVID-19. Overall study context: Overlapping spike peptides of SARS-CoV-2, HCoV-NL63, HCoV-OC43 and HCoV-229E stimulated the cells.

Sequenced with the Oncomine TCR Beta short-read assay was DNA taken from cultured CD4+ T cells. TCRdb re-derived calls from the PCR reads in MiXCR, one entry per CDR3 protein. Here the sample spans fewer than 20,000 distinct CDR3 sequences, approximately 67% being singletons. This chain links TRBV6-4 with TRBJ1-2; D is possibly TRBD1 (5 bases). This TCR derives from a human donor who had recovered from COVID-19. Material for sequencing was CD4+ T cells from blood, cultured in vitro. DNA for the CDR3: TGTGCCAGCAGTGACCCAGGGTCGAGAGGCTACACCTTC. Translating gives CASSDPGSRGYTF.